Below are 32 T cell receptor beta chains sequenced from a single sample in a study of spatial heterogeneity in lung cancer. Each CDR3 protein gets one entry after TCRdb re-called the 5' RACE reads with MiXCR. Altogether under 80,000 distinct CDR3 sequences are present, about 5.9% being singletons, with the ten largest covering approximately 15%. As for time point: sample taken at primary tumor resection. This sample comprised PBMCs, obtained at surgery. The receptor source for this set is a female donor with early-stage non-small cell lung cancer.

This clonotype was counted ten times or more. J is TRBJ1-2 and V is TRBV2; possible D gene TRBD1, 5 bases. The CDR3 totals 13 residues. Looked up from germline, CDR1 is SNHLY and CDR2 is FYNNEI. V lost 6 bases and J lost 0, with 8 bases in between. Written as DNA, the CDR3 is TGTGCCAGCAGGCAGGGTCCTAACTATGGCTACACCTTC. Translation gives CASRQGPNYGYTF.

This chain connects TRBV20-1 to TRBJ1-1; D remains unclear. The CDR3 is 13 amino acids. Germline loops: CDR1 DFQATT, CDR2 SNEGSKA (reference sequence). V was trimmed by 6 bases and J by 4 bases, leaving 15 bases between them. The CDR3 DNA reads as TGCAGTGCGGAGGGTGAGGTTCGCACTGAAGCTTTCTTT. Residues: CSAEGEVRTEAFF.

This clonotype was counted many times. The chain uses TRBV5-1 and TRBJ2-3; the match to TRBD2 covers 11 bases. Germline CDR1 and CDR2: SGHRS and YFSETQ. V dropped 4 bases and J dropped 4; count of bases not matched to a gene: 5. This CDR3 region has 15 residues. CDR3 bases: TGCGCCAGCAGCCGTAGCGGGGGGGCCGCAGATACGCAGTATTTT. Its protein is CASSRSGGAADTQYF.

This clonotype was recorded a few times. The genes are TRBV6-5 and TRBJ2-1; D gene uncertain. This CDR3 has 14 amino acids. With 6 bases removed from V and 2 bases from J, the gap between germline ends came to 11 bases. The germline gives CDR1 MNHEY, CDR2 SVGAGI. The CDR3 nucleotides are TGTGCCAGCAGGAGGAGTGGGACCTACAATGAGCAGTTCTTC. Protein: CASRRSGTYNEQFF.

This clonotype was detected only a few times. The rearrangement joins TRBV6-2 or TRBV6-3 to TRBJ1-6; D unclear. The CDR3 covers 14 residues. Germline V gene sequence: CDR1 MNHEY, CDR2 SVGEGT. V dropped 2 bases and J dropped 8 bases, with 10 bases sitting between them. Here the CDR3 reads CASSYAQDYSPLHF. The CDR3 DNA is TGTGCCAGCAGTTACGCCCAGGATTATTCACCCCTCCACTTT.

The rearrangement links TRBV12-3 or TRBV12-4 to TRBJ1-5; D is perhaps TRBD1 (6 bases). Trimming stripped 5 bases from V and 3 bases from J, with 14 bases between. CDR3 length: 15 amino acids. The chain's CDR3 is CASSQTGQPNQPQHF. CDR3 sequence (DNA): TGTGCCAGCAGTCAAACAGGACAGCCCAATCAGCCCCAGCATTTT.

This clonotype occurred a few times. Written as DNA, the CDR3 is TGTGCCAGCAGCTTCGGTCCGGGACTAGCGGGAGGGTACACCGGGGAGCTGTTTTTT. It encodes CASSFGPGLAGGYTGELFF. This chain uses TRBV5-6 with TRBJ2-2; TRBD2 agrees at 16 bases. The germline CDR1 and CDR2 sequences are SGHDT and YYEEEE. The CDR3 covers 19 residues. J lost 3 bases, V lost 2 bases, and 7 bases had no gene match.

On this clonotype itself: This sequence may be a read error, since a much larger clone differs from it by one base. The chain combines TRBV6-1 with TRBJ2-7; D is unclear. Germline lookup yields CDR1 MNHNS and CDR2 SASEGT. The CDR3 covers 13 residues. CDR3 sequence reads: CASSDGPTYVQYF. The CDR3 DNA follows: TGTGCCAGCAGTGACGGGCCTACCTACGTGCAGTACTTC.

This clonotype was observed at least ten times. This chain joins TRBV10-3 and TRBJ1-1; 7 nucleotides match TRBD1. V shed 4 bases and J 1 base; nucleotides not matched to a gene: 3. Germline V gene data show CDR1 as ENHRY and CDR2 as SYGVKD. This CDR3 comprises 14 residues. The CDR3 loop reads CAISAGTANTEAFF. The CDR3 DNA follows: TGTGCCATCAGTGCCGGGACAGCGAACACTGAAGCTTTCTTT.

Judged by abundance, this clonotype is medium-sized. The chain uses TRBV29-1 and TRBJ2-5; D remains ambiguous. The CDR3 is 11 residues long. Germline CDR1 reads SQVTM; CDR2 reads ANQGSEA. V gave up 3 bases and J gave up 2 bases, with 4 bases separating them. The CDR3 nucleotides read TGCAGCGTTGACAGGCAAGAGACCCAGTACTTC. Translated, it gives CSVDRQETQYF.

The chain has TRBV12-3 or TRBV12-4 and TRBJ1-5, with unresolved D. V lost 4 bases, J lost 1 base, and 8 bases lay in between. CDR3 length equals 14 residues. CDR3 protein: CASSSERSNQPQHF. In nucleotides, the CDR3 is TGTGCCAGCAGTTCCGAGAGGAGCAATCAGCCCCAGCATTTT.

By share of the sample, this clonotype is medium-sized. The chain recombines TRBV20-1 with TRBJ2-1; a weak D match, TRBD2 (5 bases). V was cut by 3 bases and J by 3 bases, with 12 bases left in between. CDR3 size: 14 residues. CDR1 and CDR2 from the germline V gene are DFQATT and SNEGSKA (reference sequence). The CDR3 here is CSARGAAGYNEQFF. The CDR3 nucleotides read TGCAGTGCTAGGGGCGCGGCGGGCTACAATGAGCAGTTCTTC.

This clonotype was counted many times. The rearrangement joins TRBV12-3 or TRBV12-4 to TRBJ2-5, with D possibly matching TRBD1 (5 bases). Trimming left V 5 bases short and J 2 bases short, with 15 bases between. CDR3 length: 15 amino acids. The CDR3 is CASSPAGAWQETQYF. DNA for the CDR3: TGTGCCAGCAGTCCGGCTGGGGCCTGGCAAGAGACCCAGTACTTC.

In this sample, this clonotype turned up many times. The chain joins TRBV9 to TRBJ2-5; possible D gene TRBD1, 5 bases. Germline assignment: CDR1 SGDLS and CDR2 YYNGEE. This CDR3 contains 14 residues. The V end lost 4 bases, the J end lost 2 bases, and 12 bases lay between the germline ends. The CDR3 nucleotides are TGTGCCAGCAGCCGAAACGACAGACAAGAGACCCAGTACTTC. Translating it yields CASSRNDRQETQYF.

This clonotype has more than one count but fewer than ten. V usage is TRBV20-1 and J usage is TRBJ1-3, with D tentatively TRBD1 (6 bases). Trimming shortened V by 0 bases and J by 0 bases, and 12 bases separated the two germline ends. This CDR3 has 16 amino acids. The germline CDR1 and CDR2 sequences are DFQATT and SNEGSKA (reference sequence). The CDR3 protein is CSARDGGSVSGNTIYF. DNA of the CDR3: TGCAGTGCTAGAGATGGGGGCAGCGTCTCTGGAAACACCATATATTTT.

This clonotype was counted ten times or more. The chain is built from TRBV27 and TRBJ1-5; 9 bases match TRBD1. Per the germline V gene, CDR1 is MNHEY and CDR2 is SMNVEV (reference sequence). The CDR3 length is 13 residues. V was clipped by 3 bases and J by 6 bases; unmatched bases: 0. The CDR3 reads CASSLDRGQPQHF. The CDR3 bases are TGTGCCAGCAGTTTGGACAGGGGTCAGCCCCAGCATTTT.

The chain employs TRBV29-1 and TRBJ2-1, with D possibly matching TRBD1 (5 bases). There are 11 residues in the CDR3. Germline V CDR1 and CDR2: SQVTM, ANQGSEA. The ends were cut back, 8 bases at V and 3 bases at J, with 8 bases in the middle. In DNA form, the CDR3 reads TGCAGCCTCGACAGCTACAATGAGCAGTTCTTC. This codes for CSLDSYNEQFF.

This clonotype was recorded at least ten times. The chain combines TRBV4-1 with TRBJ1-5; no clear D. Trimming took 4 bases from V and 0 from J, leaving 10 bases between them. The CDR3 loop spans 15 amino acids. The germline CDR1 and CDR2 sequences are MGHRA and YSYEKL. The DNA for the CDR3 is TGCGCCAGCAGCCCGGAGCCCTATAGCAATCAGCCCCAGCATTTT. Protein sequence: CASSPEPYSNQPQHF.

J is TRBJ2-3 and V is TRBV5-1; no reliable D call. The length of the CDR3 is 13 residues. V shed 3 bases and J shed 6 bases, with 11 bases lying between them. The germline gives CDR1 SGHRS, CDR2 YFSETQ. The CDR3 sequence: CASSSRSSDTQYF. CDR3 coding DNA: TGCGCCAGCAGCTCCAGGTCCTCGGATACGCAGTATTTT.

This clonotype was detected a few times. This chain connects TRBV12-3 or TRBV12-4 to TRBJ2-1; 8 bases are a match to TRBD2. The CDR3 has 17 amino acids. Trimming at V came to 2 bases and at J to 4 bases, leaving 10 bases not matched to a gene. The CDR3 is CASSLTRGGLIYNEQFF. Here the CDR3 DNA reads TGTGCCAGCAGTTTAACACGGGGGGGCCTCATATACAATGAGCAGTTCTTC.

This clonotype was observed a handful of times. V usage is TRBV9 and J usage is TRBJ2-7; 11 nucleotides align to TRBD2. V shed 4 bases and J 7 bases; nucleotides not matched to a gene: 10. CDR1 SGDLS and CDR2 YYNGEE come from the germline V gene. This CDR3 has 15 residues. The CDR3: CASSSSGSGREEQYF. The DNA of the CDR3 is TGTGCCAGCAGCTCTTCGGGTAGCGGGAGGGAAGAGCAGTACTTC. Combining the CDR3 with reference TRBV9 and TRBJ2-7 gives the whole variable domain DSGVTQTPKHLITATGQRVTLRCSPRSGDLSVYWYQQSLDQGLQFLIQYYNGEERAKGNILERFSAQQFPDLHSELNLSSLELGDSALYFCASSSSGSGREEQYFGPGTRLTVT.

This clonotype was picked up many times. The V gene is TRBV10-3, the J gene TRBJ2-7, with unresolved D. Trimming left V 2 bases short and J 0 bases short, with 2 bases between. CDR3 length: 12 amino acids. Germline V CDR1 and CDR2: ENHRY, SYGVKD. The CDR3 sequence: CAISEDSYEQYF. In DNA form, the CDR3 reads TGTGCCATCAGTGAGGACTCCTACGAGCAGTACTTC.

This clonotype was seen many times. The chain uses TRBV11-1 and TRBJ1-6; 8 bases agree with TRBD1. The CDR3 is 15 residues long. J gave up 9 bases and V 5 bases, and 9 bases lay outside the gene matches. Germline loops: CDR1 SGHAT, CDR2 FQDESV (reference sequence). Here the CDR3 reads CASSPWGQDTSPLHF. CDR3 bases: TGTGCCAGCAGCCCGTGGGGACAGGACACTTCACCCCTCCACTTT.

This clonotype came up many times. The chain uses TRBV5-6 and TRBJ2-3, with a possible D match to TRBD2 (5 bases). Per the germline V gene, CDR1 is SGHDT and CDR2 is YYEEEE. Trimming left V 1 base short and J 6 bases short, with 12 bases between. The CDR3 is 14 amino acids. The CDR3 spells CASSLPLDSDTQYF. CDR3 in DNA: TGTGCCAGCAGCTTGCCGCTGGACTCCGATACGCAGTATTTT. The whole variable domain, filled in from reference TRBV5-6 and TRBJ2-3, reads DAGVTQSPTHLIKTRGQQVTLRCSPKSGHDTVSWYQQALGQGPQFIFQYYEEEERQRGNFPDRFSGHQFPNYSSELNVNALLLGDSALYLCASSLPLDSDTQYFGPGTRLTVL.

There are a few counts of this clonotype. This chain connects TRBV12-2 to TRBJ2-1; TRBD1 reflects the table's D call only, with no check against the DNA. TRBV12-2 is given as a pseudogene. The CDR3 has 17 residues. The CDR3 protein is CASRLFRQGAAYNEQFF. The DNA for the CDR3 is TGTGCAAGTCGCTTATTTCGGCAGGGGGCCGCTTACAATGAGCAGTTCTTC.

This sequence joins TRBV5-1 and TRBJ2-7; 8 nucleotides align to TRBD2. The length of the CDR3 is 15 residues. Germline CDR1 is SGHRS and CDR2 is YFSETQ. The junction had 7 bases not matched to a gene; V was cut back by 4 bases and J by 1 base. The CDR3 DNA follows: TGCGCCAGCAGCCCGTCGGTAGCGGGGTCCTACGAGCAGTACTTC. Protein sequence: CASSPSVAGSYEQYF.

This chain connects TRBV10-3 to TRBJ2-3; TRBD2 aligns across 8 bases. CDR1 is ENHRY, CDR2 SYGVKD, per germline. This CDR3 is 16 amino acids long. Losses at the gene ends were 6 bases for V and 0 bases for J; bases not matched to a gene: 8. CDR3 amino acids: CAIRTAGAQSTDTQYF. CDR3 DNA sequence: TGTGCCATCAGAACAGCGGGGGCCCAAAGCACAGATACGCAGTATTTT.

This clonotype was seen many times. The rearrangement links TRBV6-5 to TRBJ2-6, with D possibly being TRBD1 (7 bases). Between the trimmed V and J ends, which lost 4 bases and 0 bases, there was a span of 19 bases. CDR1 and CDR2 from the germline V gene are MNHEY and SVGAGI. The CDR3 runs to 19 residues. CDR3 in DNA: TGTGCCAGCAGTTGGAGGACGGGACAGACTAGCTCTGGGGCCAACGTCCTGACTTTC. This gives the protein CASSWRTGQTSSGANVLTF.

This clonotype was seen many times. The genes are TRBV3-1 and TRBJ1-2; possible D gene TRBD1, 5 bases. CDR3 length equals 14 residues. Trimming shortened V by 1 base and J by 4 bases, and 10 bases separated the two germline ends. Germline lookup yields CDR1 LGHDT and CDR2 YNNKEL (reference sequence). The CDR3 DNA reads TGTGCCAGCAGCCAAGGGCGGGACTTCTATGGCTACACCTTC. Translation: CASSQGRDFYGYTF.

Only a few counts were recorded for this clonotype. V gene TRBV6-5 combines with J gene TRBJ2-1, with D perhaps matching TRBD2 (6 bases). The CDR3 is 13 residues long. The germline V gene has CDR1 MNHEY and CDR2 SVGAGI. V was pared by 7 bases and J by 8 bases, with 15 bases between. DNA for the CDR3: TGTGCCAGCAATCCGGGAGCTGGCGATGAGCAGTTCTTC. It translates to CASNPGAGDEQFF.

This clonotype occurred a few times. This sequence joins TRBV7-8 and TRBJ2-7; no firm D call. V was trimmed by 1 base and J by 2 bases, leaving 9 bases between them. CDR3 length: 14 amino acids. Per germline, CDR1 SGHVS and CDR2 FQNEAQ. The CDR3 bases are TGTGCCAGCAGCTTAGTTTCCGGGCCCTACGAGCAGTACGTC. Encoded protein: CASSLVSGPYEQYV.

The genes are TRBV27 and TRBJ2-3; 10 bases are shared with TRBD2. Losses at the gene ends were 2 bases for V and 1 base for J; bases not matched to a gene: 9. CDR1 MNHEY and CDR2 SMNVEV come from the germline V gene (reference sequence). The CDR3 has 18 residues. CDR3 in amino acids: CASSLERESGRGTDTQYF. CDR3 DNA: TGTGCCAGCAGTTTAGAACGCGAAAGCGGGAGGGGCACAGATACGCAGTATTTT.